The 5 T cell receptor beta chains given below trace back to one sample, sequenced in a study of Graves' ophthalmopathy and Graves' hyperthyroidism. TCR beta CDR3 amplification used RNA transcripts. After a first-round RT-PCR with HTBI primers, a second-round multiplex PCR was run. MiXCR, applied by TCRdb to the multiplex PCR reads, yields one record per CDR3 protein. Of roughly 230,000 distinct CDR3 sequences listed, 20% to 25% were seen once; the top ten hold roughly 44%. The sequencing input was peripheral blood. These receptors all stem from a woman aged 45-59 years with Graves' ophthalmopathy.

This clonotype was recorded at least ten times. One end of the junction does not line up with germline, which may come from a read error. The chain couples TRBV6-2 or TRBV6-3 to TRBJ2-7; TRBD2 matches 14 bases. This CDR3 has 13 residues. CDR1 is MNHEY, CDR2 SVGEGT, per germline. The CDR3 sequence: CASSQGLAGDLNF. The CDR3 bases are TGTGCCAGCAGTCAGGGACTAGCGGGAGATCTGAACTTC.

This clonotype was observed many times. The rearrangement uses TRBV29-1 and TRBJ1-2; 9 bases are a match to TRBD1. From germline, CDR1 is SQVTM and CDR2 ANQGSEA. This CDR3 contains 11 residues. Unmatched junction bases numbered 5, after V lost 7 bases and J lost 8 bases. CDR3 sequence reads: CSAGQGLGYTF. CDR3 in DNA: TGCAGCGCAGGACAGGGGCTAGGCTACACCTTC.

This clonotype was recorded many times. The V and J genes are TRBV6-5 and TRBJ2-2; 11 bases align to TRBD2. CDR1 is MNHEY and CDR2 is SVGAGI in the germline V gene. The J segment lost 4 bases and the V segment lost 6 bases, leaving 7 bases of the junction unmatched. This CDR3 has 16 amino acids. CDR3 in DNA: TGTGCCAGCAGCGCCCATACTAGCGGGAGCACCGGGGAGCTGTTTTTT. This codes for CASSAHTSGSTGELFF.

This sequence joins TRBV12-3 or TRBV12-4 and TRBJ2-7; TRBD1 aligns across 9 bases. This CDR3 contains 13 residues. With V trimmed by 5 bases and J by 4 bases, 3 bases remained unmatched. The CDR3 spells CASSRTGEYEQYF. The CDR3 nucleotides read TGTGCCAGCAGTCGGACAGGGGAGTACGAGCAGTACTTC.

This sequence joins TRBV28 and TRBJ2-5; maybe TRBD2 (5 bases). V was cut by 4 bases and J by 2 bases, with 8 bases left in between. This CDR3 comprises 13 residues. Per the germline V gene, CDR1 is MDHEN and CDR2 is SYDVKM. The CDR3 here is CASSSRLQETQYF. For the CDR3, the DNA is TGTGCCAGCAGTTCCAGACTACAAGAGACCCAGTACTTC.